These 7 T cell receptor beta chains share one sample of origin, sequenced in a study of shared clonotypes between healthy human individuals. Repertoires were generated with immunoSEQ multiplex PCR, while TCRdb's copy carries only in-frame clones and drops some. The sample records around 700,000 clones, about two thirds being singletons. Sequenced material: memory CD4+ T cells sorted from blood. Noted subset: CD45RA-negative fraction. These receptors all come from a woman in her twenties or thirties in good health.

V gene TRBV28 combines with J gene TRBJ2-1; 9 bases fit TRBD1. In germline, CDR1 is MDHEN, CDR2 SYDVKM. The length of the CDR3 is 14 residues. With 6 bases clipped from V and 4 bases from J, the junction kept 4 bases outside the gene matches. The CDR3 DNA reads TGTGCCAGCAGAGGGACAGGGTCGTACAATGAGCAGTTCTTC. Amino acid sequence: CASRGTGSYNEQFF.

This clone has a count of ten or more. This sequence joins TRBV9 and TRBJ1-1, with D unclear. V lost 0 bases, J lost 2 bases, and 8 bases lay in between. Germline V lookup: CDR1 SGDLS, CDR2 YYNGEE. The CDR3 covers 14 residues. CDR3 loop: CASSVEIFNTEAFF. CDR3 coding DNA: TGTGCCAGCAGCGTAGAGATTTTTAACACTGAAGCTTTCTTT.

To note about this clone: The junction shows a germline mismatch at one end, possibly a read error. V is TRBV18 and J is TRBJ2-5; weak D call: TRBD2 (6 bases). This CDR3 contains 14 residues. In germline, CDR1 is KGHSH, CDR2 LQKENI. CDR3 protein: CASSAPHGGETQYF. The CDR3 coding sequence is TGTGCCAGCTCAGCACCGCATGGGGGGGAGACCCAGTACTTC.

Here the CDR3 DNA reads TGTGCCAGCAGCCCGACAGGGGTCACTAATGAAAAACTGTTTTTT. It encodes CASSPTGVTNEKLFF. This chain links TRBV6-6 with TRBJ1-4; 8 bases match TRBD1. The germline V gene has CDR1 MNHNY and CDR2 SVGAGI (reference sequence). The CDR3 runs to 15 residues. V shed 6 bases, J shed 2 bases, and the junction held 5 bases outside the gene matches.

This clone was counted a few times. This chain's CDR3 is CASSPTDRDDQPQHF. Written as DNA, the CDR3 is TGTGCCAGTAGCCCCACGGACAGGGATGATCAGCCCCAGCATTTT. V gene TRBV19 combines with J gene TRBJ1-5; TRBD1 matches 8 bases. The trim removed 6 bases at V and 5 bases at J, leaving 9 bases unmatched. The CDR3 covers 15 residues. Germline V gives CDR1 LNHDA, CDR2 SQIVND (reference sequence). Using reference TRBV19 and TRBJ1-5 for the parts outside the CDR3, the full variable domain is DGGITQSPKYLFRKEGQNVTLSCEQNLNHDAMYWYRQDPGQGLRLIYYSQIVNDFQKGDIAEGYSVSREKKESFPLTVTSAQKNPTAFYLCASSPTDRDDQPQHFGDGTRLSIL.

This chain joins TRBV7-8 and TRBJ2-6, with 12 bases identical to TRBD2. CDR1 and CDR2 (germline): SGHVS, FQNEAQ. The CDR3 loop spans 18 amino acids. The ends lost 5 bases at V and 1 base at J; junction bases unmatched: 6. CDR3 nucleotide sequence: TGTGCCAGCAGCCCGAGACTAGCGGGAGAATCTGGGGCCAACGTCCTGACTTTC. Its translation: CASSPRLAGESGANVLTF.

This rearrangement joins TRBV7-9 to TRBJ1-1, with a possible D match to TRBD1 (6 bases). Germline lookup yields CDR1 SEHNR and CDR2 FQNEAQ (reference sequence). The CDR3 covers 15 residues. V lost 3 bases and J lost 6, with 17 bases in between. CDR3 coding DNA: TGTGCCAGCAGCTTGTGGGTCGAACAGGGCTCTGAAGCTTTCTTT. It specifies CASSLWVEQGSEAFF.